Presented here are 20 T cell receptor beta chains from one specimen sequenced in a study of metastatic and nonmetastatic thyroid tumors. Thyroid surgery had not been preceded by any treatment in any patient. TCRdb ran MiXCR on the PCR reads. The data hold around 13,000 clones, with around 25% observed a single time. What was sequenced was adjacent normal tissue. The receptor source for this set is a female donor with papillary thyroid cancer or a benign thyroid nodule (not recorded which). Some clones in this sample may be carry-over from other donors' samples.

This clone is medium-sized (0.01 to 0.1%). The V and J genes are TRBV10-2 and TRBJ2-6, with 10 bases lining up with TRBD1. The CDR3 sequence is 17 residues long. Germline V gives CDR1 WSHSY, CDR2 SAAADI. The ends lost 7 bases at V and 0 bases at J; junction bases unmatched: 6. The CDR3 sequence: CASNGQGVLSGANVLTF. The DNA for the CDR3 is TGCGCCAGCAACGGACAGGGGGTCCTCTCTGGGGCCAACGTCCTGACTTTC.

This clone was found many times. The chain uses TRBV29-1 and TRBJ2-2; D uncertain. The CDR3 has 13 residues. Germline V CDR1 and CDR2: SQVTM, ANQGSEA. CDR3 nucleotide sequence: TGCACCGTCCGGTGGGTGGACACCGGGGAGCTGTTTTTT. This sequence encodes CTVRWVDTGELFF.

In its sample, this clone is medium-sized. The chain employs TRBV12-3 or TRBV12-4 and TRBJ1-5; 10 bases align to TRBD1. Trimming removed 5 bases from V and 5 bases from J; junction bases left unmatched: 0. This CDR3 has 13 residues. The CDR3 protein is CASSGTGDQPQHF. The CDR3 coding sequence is TGTGCCAGCAGTGGGACAGGGGATCAGCCCCAGCATTTT.

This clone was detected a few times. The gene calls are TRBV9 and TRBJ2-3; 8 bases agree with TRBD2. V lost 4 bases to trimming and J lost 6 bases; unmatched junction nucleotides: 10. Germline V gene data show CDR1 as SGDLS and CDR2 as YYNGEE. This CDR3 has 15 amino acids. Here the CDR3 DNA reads TGTGCCAGCAGCCCCCAAGCGGGAGTGATGGATACGCAGTATTTT. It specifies CASSPQAGVMDTQYF.

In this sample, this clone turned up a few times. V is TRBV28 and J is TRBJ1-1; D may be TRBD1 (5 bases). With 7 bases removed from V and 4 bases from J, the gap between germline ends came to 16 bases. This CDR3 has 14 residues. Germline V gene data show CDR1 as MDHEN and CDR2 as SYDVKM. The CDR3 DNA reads TGTGCCAGCACGGCAGGGAGGATTTCCACTGAAGCTTTCTTT. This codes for CASTAGRISTEAFF.

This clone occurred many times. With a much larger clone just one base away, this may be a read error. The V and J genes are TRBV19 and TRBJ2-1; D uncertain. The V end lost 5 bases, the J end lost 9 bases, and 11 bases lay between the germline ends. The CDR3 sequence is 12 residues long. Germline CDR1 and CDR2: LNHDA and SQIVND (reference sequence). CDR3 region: CASSEGVGEQFF. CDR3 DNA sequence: TGTGCCAGTAGTGAAGGAGTAGGTGAGCAGTTCTTC.

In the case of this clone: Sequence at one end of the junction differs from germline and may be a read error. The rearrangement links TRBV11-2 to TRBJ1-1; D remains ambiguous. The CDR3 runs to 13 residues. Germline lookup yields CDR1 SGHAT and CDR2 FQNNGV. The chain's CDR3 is CASSLDTKSEAFF. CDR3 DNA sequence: TGTGCCAGCAGTTTAGATACGAAGTCTGAAGCTTTCTTT.

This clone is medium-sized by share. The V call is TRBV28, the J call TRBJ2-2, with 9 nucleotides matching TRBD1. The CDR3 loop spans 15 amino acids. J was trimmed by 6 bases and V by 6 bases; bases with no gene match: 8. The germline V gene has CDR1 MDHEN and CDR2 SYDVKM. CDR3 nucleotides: TGTGCCAGCAGGTCCTACAGGGGGCTCGCCGGGGAGCTGTTTTTT. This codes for CASRSYRGLAGELFF.

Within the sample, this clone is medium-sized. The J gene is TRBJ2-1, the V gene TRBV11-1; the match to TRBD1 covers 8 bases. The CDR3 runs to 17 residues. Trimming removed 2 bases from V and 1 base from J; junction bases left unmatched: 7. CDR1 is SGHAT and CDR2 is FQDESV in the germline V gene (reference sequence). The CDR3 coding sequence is TGTGCCAGCAGCTTAAGGACAGGGCGACTTTCCTACAATGAGCAGTTCTTC. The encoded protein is CASSLRTGRLSYNEQFF.

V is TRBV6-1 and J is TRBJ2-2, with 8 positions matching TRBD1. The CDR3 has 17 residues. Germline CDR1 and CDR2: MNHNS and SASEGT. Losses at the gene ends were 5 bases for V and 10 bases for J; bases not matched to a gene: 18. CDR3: CASSRSTGGMNTLELFF. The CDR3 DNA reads TGTGCCAGCAGTCGCTCAACAGGGGGGATGAACACCTTGGAGCTGTTTTTT.

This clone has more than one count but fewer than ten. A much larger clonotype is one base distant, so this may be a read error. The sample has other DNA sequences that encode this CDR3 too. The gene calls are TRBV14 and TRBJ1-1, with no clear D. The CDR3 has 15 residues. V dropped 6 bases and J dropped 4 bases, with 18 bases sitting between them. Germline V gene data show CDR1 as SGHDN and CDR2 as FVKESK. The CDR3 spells CASSRQPKIGTEAFF. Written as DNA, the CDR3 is TGTGCCAGCAGTCGACAACCTAAAATAGGCACTGAAGCTTTCTTT. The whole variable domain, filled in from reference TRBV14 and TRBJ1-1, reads EAGVTQFPSHSVIEKGQTVTLRCDPISGHDNLYWYRRVMGKEIKFLLHFVKESKQDESGMPNNRFLAERTGGTYSTLKVQPAELEDSGVYFCASSRQPKIGTEAFFGQGTRLTVV.

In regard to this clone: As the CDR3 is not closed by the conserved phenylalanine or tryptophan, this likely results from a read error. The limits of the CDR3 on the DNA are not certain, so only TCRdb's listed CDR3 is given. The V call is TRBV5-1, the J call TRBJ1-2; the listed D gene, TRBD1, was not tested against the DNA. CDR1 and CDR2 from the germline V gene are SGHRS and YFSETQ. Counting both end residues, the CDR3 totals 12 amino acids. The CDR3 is CASNLDGKGKNI.

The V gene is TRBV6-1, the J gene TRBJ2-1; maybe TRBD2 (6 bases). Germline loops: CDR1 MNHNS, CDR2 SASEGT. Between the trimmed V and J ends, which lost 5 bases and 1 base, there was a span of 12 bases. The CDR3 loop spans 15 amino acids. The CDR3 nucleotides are TGTGCCAGCAGTACGACCGGGACTTCCTACAATGAGCAGTTCTTC. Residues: CASSTTGTSYNEQFF.

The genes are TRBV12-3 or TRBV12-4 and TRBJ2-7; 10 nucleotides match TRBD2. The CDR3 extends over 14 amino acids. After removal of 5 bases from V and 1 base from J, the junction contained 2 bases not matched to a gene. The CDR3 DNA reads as TGTGCCAGCAGTAGCGGGGGGGAGTCCTACGAGCAGTACTTC. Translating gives CASSSGGESYEQYF.

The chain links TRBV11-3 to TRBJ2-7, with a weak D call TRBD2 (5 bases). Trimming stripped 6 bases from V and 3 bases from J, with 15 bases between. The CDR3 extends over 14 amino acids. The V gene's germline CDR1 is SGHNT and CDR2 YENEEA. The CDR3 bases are TGTGCCAGCAGTCCCTGGACGGGGAGCTACGAGCAGTACTTC. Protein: CASSPWTGSYEQYF. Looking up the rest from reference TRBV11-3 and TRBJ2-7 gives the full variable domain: EAGVVQSPRYKIIEKKQPVAFWCNPISGHNTLYWYLQNLGQGPELLIRYENEEAVDDSQLPKDRFSAERLKGVDSTLKIQPAELGDSAVYLCASSPWTGSYEQYFGPGTRLTVT.

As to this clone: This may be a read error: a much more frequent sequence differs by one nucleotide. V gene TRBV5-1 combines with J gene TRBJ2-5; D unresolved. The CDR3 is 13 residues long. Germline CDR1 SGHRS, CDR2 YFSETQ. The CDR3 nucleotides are TGCGCCATCAGCCGGGCCACAGCGGAGACCCAGTACTTC. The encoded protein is CAISRATAETQYF.

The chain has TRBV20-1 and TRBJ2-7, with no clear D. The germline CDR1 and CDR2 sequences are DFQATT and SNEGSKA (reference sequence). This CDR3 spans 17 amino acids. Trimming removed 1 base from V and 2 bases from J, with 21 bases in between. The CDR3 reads CSARGDFFQTTPYEQYF. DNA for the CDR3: TGCAGTGCTAGAGGAGACTTTTTTCAGACGACCCCCTACGAGCAGTACTTC.

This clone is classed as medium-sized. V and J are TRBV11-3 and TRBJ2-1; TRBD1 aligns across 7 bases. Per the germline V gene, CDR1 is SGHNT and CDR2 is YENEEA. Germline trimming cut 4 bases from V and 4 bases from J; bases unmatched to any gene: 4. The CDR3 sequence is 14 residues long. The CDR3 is CASSWGQTYNEQFF. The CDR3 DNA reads TGTGCCAGCAGCTGGGGACAGACTTACAATGAGCAGTTCTTC. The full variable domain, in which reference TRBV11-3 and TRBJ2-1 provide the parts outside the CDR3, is EAGVVQSPRYKIIEKKQPVAFWCNPISGHNTLYWYLQNLGQGPELLIRYENEEAVDDSQLPKDRFSAERLKGVDSTLKIQPAELGDSAVYLCASSWGQTYNEQFFGPGTRLTVL.

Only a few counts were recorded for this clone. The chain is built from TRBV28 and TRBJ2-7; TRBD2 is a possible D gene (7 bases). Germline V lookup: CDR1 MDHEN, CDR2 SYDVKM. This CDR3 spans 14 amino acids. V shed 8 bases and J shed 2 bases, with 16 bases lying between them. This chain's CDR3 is CASSEAGAPYEQYF. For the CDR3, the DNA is TGTGCCAGCTCCGAGGCGGGGGCCCCCTACGAGCAGTACTTC.

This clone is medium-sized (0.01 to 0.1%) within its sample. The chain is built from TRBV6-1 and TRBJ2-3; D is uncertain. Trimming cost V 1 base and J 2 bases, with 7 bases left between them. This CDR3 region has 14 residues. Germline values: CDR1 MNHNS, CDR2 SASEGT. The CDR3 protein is CASSEGSNTDTQYF. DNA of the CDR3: TGTGCCAGCAGTGAAGGCTCCAACACAGATACGCAGTATTTT.